The 21 T cell receptor beta chains below come from one sample, sequenced in a study of T cell changes during pregnancy in multiple sclerosis. Assay used: immunoSEQ multiplex PCR; TCRdb lists only in-frame clones, some missing. The sample has approximately 57,000 clones, around 90% seen once. Material: CD4+ T cells from peripheral blood mononuclear cells, obtained in the second trimester of pregnancy. These TCRs come from a female donor with multiple sclerosis, enrolled in a pregnancy study.

The J gene is TRBJ1-3, the V gene TRBV28; 8 positions agree with TRBD1. The CDR3 length is 16 residues. Germline V gene lookup returns CDR1 MDHEN and CDR2 SYDVKM. V dropped 4 bases and J dropped 4; count of bases not matched to a gene: 9. CDR3 in amino acids: CASSSVTGVRGNTIYF. The CDR3 bases are TGTGCCAGCAGTTCTGTGACAGGGGTCCGCGGAAACACCATATATTTT.

The chain links TRBV5-1 to TRBJ1-2, with 9 bases that match TRBD1. V lost 4 bases, J lost 4 bases, and 2 bases stayed unmatched. Germline V gene lookup returns CDR1 SGHRS and CDR2 YFSETQ. This CDR3 has 13 amino acids. DNA for the CDR3: TGCGCCAGCAGCGGGGACAGGGTCTATGGCTACACCTTC. It encodes CASSGDRVYGYTF.

The V gene is TRBV28, the J gene TRBJ1-5, with 10 positions matching TRBD1. The ends lost 10 bases at V and 3 bases at J; junction bases unmatched: 6. Germline assignment: CDR1 MDHEN and CDR2 SYDVKM. This CDR3 comprises 14 residues. The DNA for the CDR3 is TGTGCCACCTGGGACAGGGGATCCAATCAGCCCCAGCATTTT. This encodes CATWDRGSNQPQHF.

The V and J genes are TRBV7-3 and TRBJ1-3, with unresolved D. This CDR3 spans 15 amino acids. Trimming took 3 bases from V and 0 from J, leaving 9 bases between them. Germline CDR1 reads SGHTA; CDR2 reads FQGTGA. CDR3 sequence (DNA): TGTGCCAGCAGCTTGTTGCCCTACTCTGGAAACACCATATATTTT. This encodes CASSLLPYSGNTIYF.

The J gene is TRBJ1-2, the V gene TRBV19, with 7 positions matching TRBD1. CDR1 and CDR2 from the germline V gene are LNHDA and SQIVND (reference sequence). This CDR3 comprises 14 residues. The J segment lost 7 bases and the V segment lost 3 bases, leaving 8 bases of the junction unmatched. The CDR3 is CASSIHRGRSGYTF. In DNA form, the CDR3 reads TGTGCCAGTAGTATTCACAGGGGCCGGTCTGGCTACACCTTC.

CDR3 sequence (DNA): TGTGCCAGCAGCTTAGCACCCGGGGGCACAGATACGCAGTATTTT. Protein: CASSLAPGGTDTQYF. This sequence joins TRBV11-2 and TRBJ2-3; D might be TRBD2 (5 bases). V lost 1 base to trimming and J lost 1 base, with 9 bases between them. This CDR3 spans 15 amino acids. Germline V CDR1 and CDR2: SGHAT, FQNNGV.

The chain links TRBV21-1 to TRBJ2-7; no check of the table's D call, TRBD1, against the DNA was made. TRBV21-1 is a recognized pseudogene. The CDR3 length is 13 residues. This CDR3 is CASTHRQGYEQYF. The CDR3 nucleotides read TGTGCCAGCACCCACAGACAGGGCTACGAGCAGTACTTC.

V usage is TRBV6-5 and J usage is TRBJ2-3; D might be TRBD2 (6 bases). The CDR3 spans 13 residues. Trimming removed 7 bases from V and 4 bases from J, with 12 bases in between. Germline CDR1 is MNHEY and CDR2 is SVGAGI. CDR3 protein: CASKRERADTQYF. CDR3 nucleotide sequence: TGTGCCAGCAAACGGGAGAGGGCAGATACGCAGTATTTT.

This chain links TRBV7-8 with TRBJ2-1, with 8 bases that match TRBD2. With V trimmed by 5 bases and J by 7 bases, 7 bases remained unmatched. Germline V gene lookup returns CDR1 SGHVS and CDR2 FQNEAQ. CDR3 size: 14 residues. The CDR3 here is CASSPLRGGNEQFF. The CDR3 bases are TGTGCCAGCAGCCCCCTCCGGGGGGGAAATGAGCAGTTCTTC.

CDR3 bases: TGTGCCATTAACAGGGTCGGGATCTACAATGAGCAGTTCTTC. This gives the protein CAINRVGIYNEQFF. This chain joins TRBV6-1 and TRBJ2-1; D possibly corresponds to TRBD1 (6 bases). This CDR3 has 14 amino acids. V dropped 10 bases and J dropped 3 bases, with 16 bases sitting between them. CDR1 and CDR2 (germline): MNHNS, SASEGT.

V is TRBV6-6 and J is TRBJ2-1, with TRBD1 matching 7 bases. The CDR3 runs 15 residues. Unmatched junction bases numbered 6, after V lost 4 bases and J lost 3 bases. Germline V gene sequence: CDR1 MNHNY, CDR2 SVGAGI (reference sequence). CDR3 loop: CASSFPGQFYNEQFF. DNA of the CDR3: TGTGCCAGCAGTTTTCCGGGACAGTTCTACAATGAGCAGTTCTTC.

V usage is TRBV16 and J usage is TRBJ2-7; D is possibly TRBD2 (6 bases). V was pared by 4 bases and J by 3 bases, with 13 bases between. The CDR3 covers 14 residues. Germline V gene lookup returns CDR1 KGHSY and CDR2 FQNENV. Here the CDR3 reads CASSPIIGGYEQYF. CDR3 in DNA: TGTGCCAGCAGCCCTATAATCGGGGGCTACGAGCAGTACTTC. Full variable domain (outside the CDR3, taken from reference TRBV16 and TRBJ2-7): GEEVAQTPKHLVRGEGQKAKLYCAPIKGHSYVFWYQQVLKNEFKFLISFQNENVFDETGMPKERFSAKCLPNSPCSLEIQATKLEDSAVYFCASSPIIGGYEQYFGPGTRLTVT.

The V gene is TRBV19, the J gene TRBJ2-5; 7 bases agree with TRBD1. V trimming: 3 bases; J trimming: 3 bases; junction bases outside the gene matches: 7. Germline CDR1 and CDR2: LNHDA and SQIVND (reference sequence). The CDR3 length is 15 residues. CDR3 in amino acids: CASSIQRDREETQYF. The CDR3 DNA sequence: TGTGCCAGTAGTATTCAAAGGGACAGAGAAGAGACCCAGTACTTC.

This chain joins TRBV5-1 and TRBJ2-3, with 10 bases that match TRBD2. V shed 5 bases and J 4 bases; nucleotides not matched to a gene: 13. CDR1 is SGHRS, CDR2 YFSETQ, per germline. This CDR3 has 17 residues. The CDR3 here is CASSFTFSGTSADTQYF. In DNA, the CDR3 is TGCGCCAGCAGTTTTACTTTTTCCGGGACTAGCGCAGATACGCAGTATTTT.

This chain connects TRBV30 to TRBJ2-5, with 7 bases matching TRBD2. The CDR3 runs 14 residues. CDR1 is GTSNPN, CDR2 SVGIG, per germline (reference sequence). Germline trimming cut 2 bases from V and 7 bases from J; bases unmatched to any gene: 10. CDR3 DNA sequence: TGTGCCTGGAGTTCAGGGAGCGGGGCGGGGACCCAGTACTTC. Protein product: CAWSSGSGAGTQYF.

The chain has TRBV12-5 and TRBJ1-1; D gene unclear. Trimming stripped 1 base from V and 1 base from J, with 7 bases between. CDR3 length equals 14 residues. CDR1 is LGHNT and CDR2 is FRNRAP in the germline V gene. CDR3 in DNA: TGTGCTAGTGGTTTGGACACACGGAACACTGAAGCTTTCTTT. It specifies CASGLDTRNTEAFF.

The chain joins TRBV10-1 to TRBJ1-5; 9 nucleotides align to TRBD1. V lost 1 base, J lost 6 bases, and 10 bases stayed unmatched. CDR1 is WNHNN, CDR2 SYGVQD, per germline (reference sequence). The CDR3 is 17 amino acids. The CDR3 DNA reads as TGCGCCAGCAGTGAGTGGACAGGGGAAGGGGGGGGTCAGCCCCAGCATTTT. Protein: CASSEWTGEGGGQPQHF.

The sample holds a few counts of this clone. The chain links TRBV5-1 to TRBJ1-1; no reliable D call. The CDR3 runs to 17 residues. Trimming shortened V by 0 bases and J by 2 bases, and 17 bases separated the two germline ends. Germline CDR1 reads SGHRS; CDR2 reads YFSETQ. CDR3 residues: CASSLDGLGDFNTEAFF. CDR3 in DNA: TGCGCCAGCAGCTTGGATGGACTTGGCGATTTTAACACTGAAGCTTTCTTT.

The rearrangement joins TRBV2 to TRBJ2-1, with TRBD2 matching over 9 bases. Trimming took 6 bases from V and 9 from J; bases not matched to a gene: 12. This CDR3 is built from 15 residues. The germline V gene has CDR1 SNHLY and CDR2 FYNNEI. The CDR3 DNA reads TGTGCCAGCAGCCGACTAGCGGTAGGAAATAGTGAGCAGTTCTTC. Protein product: CASSRLAVGNSEQFF. Full variable domain (remainder filled in from reference TRBV2 and TRBJ2-1): EPEVTQTPSHQVTQMGQEVILRCVPISNHLYFYWYRQILGQKVEFLVSFYNNEISEKSEIFDDQFSVERPDGSNFTLKIRSTKLEDSAMYFCASSRLAVGNSEQFFGPGTRLTVL.

This chain uses TRBV5-1 with TRBJ2-5; TRBD2 matches at 9 bases. V dropped 3 bases and J dropped 4; count of bases not matched to a gene: 13. This CDR3 is 17 amino acids long. CDR1 is SGHRS, CDR2 YFSETQ, per germline. CDR3 sequence reads: CASSSGAGGGAGETQYF. The DNA of the CDR3 is TGCGCCAGCAGCTCGGGGGCTGGCGGGGGGGCCGGAGAGACCCAGTACTTC.

This clone was recorded once. The chain couples TRBV30 to TRBJ1-4; 7 bases align to TRBD1. The CDR3 runs to 13 residues. Germline lookup yields CDR1 GTSNPN and CDR2 SVGIG (reference sequence). V gave up 8 bases and J gave up 3 bases; unmatched junction bases: 6. CDR3 region: CAGGTDSNEKLFF. The CDR3 DNA reads TGTGCCGGGGGGACAGACTCTAATGAAAAACTGTTTTTT.